What follows are 25 T cell receptor beta chains derived from one specimen sequenced in a study of T-cell reconstitution after alpha-beta-depleted transplantation in children. Library preparation (for TCRbeta) was performed with unique molecular identifiers. TCRdb reprocessed the PCR reads via MiXCR and lists one record per CDR3 protein. Of about 830,000 distinct CDR3 sequences detected, 16% appear once; the ten largest clones hold 5%. The sample was PBMCs, mostly from graft donor cells, taken 360 days after TCRalphabeta/CD19-depleted stem cell transplant. The receptors stem from a male patient under 18 who had a stem cell transplant for acute lymphoblastic leukemia, so the T cells may come from the graft donor.

The chain links TRBV5-1 to TRBJ2-7; 9 bases align to TRBD1. This CDR3 spans 15 amino acids. Germline loops: CDR1 SGHRS, CDR2 YFSETQ. The V segment lost 5 bases and the J segment 3 bases; nucleotides outside the gene matches: 9. CDR3 sequence: CASRFRDRVDYEQYF. For the CDR3, the DNA is TGCGCCAGCAGGTTCCGGGACAGGGTTGACTACGAGCAGTACTTC.

There are a few counts of this clonotype. The chain recombines TRBV9 with TRBJ2-1, with TRBD2 matching 13 bases. The CDR3 runs 19 residues. CDR1 is SGDLS, CDR2 YYNGEE, per germline. V trimming: 3 bases; J trimming: 0 bases; junction bases outside the gene matches: 9. The CDR3 sequence is CASSERGLAGFSSYNEQFF. For the CDR3, the DNA is TGTGCCAGCAGCGAGAGGGGACTAGCGGGGTTCAGCTCCTACAATGAGCAGTTCTTC.

This clonotype was detected only a few times. The V and J genes are TRBV12-3 or TRBV12-4 and TRBJ1-6; no clear D. Trimming shortened V by 3 bases and J by 14 bases, and 14 bases separated the two germline ends. The CDR3 runs 13 residues. Here the CDR3 reads CASSFSVASTLHF. DNA of the CDR3: TGTGCCAGCAGTTTTAGCGTGGCTTCTACCCTCCACTTT.

This clonotype was picked up many times. The chain joins TRBV18 to TRBJ2-3; D unclear. The V and J ends lost 8 bases and 4 bases respectively, with 10 bases between them. This CDR3 contains 12 residues. CDR1 is KGHSH and CDR2 is LQKENI in the germline V gene. The CDR3 bases are TGTGCCAGCAGTCCCCTCTCAGATACGCAGTATTTT. Translating gives CASSPLSDTQYF.

The genes are TRBV7-6 and TRBJ2-5; D is perhaps TRBD2 (6 bases). The ends were cut back, 5 bases at V and 1 base at J, with 14 bases in the middle. The CDR3 contains 15 residues. Germline V gene data show CDR1 as SGHVS and CDR2 as FNYEAQ. CDR3 sequence: CASSVRSGSQETQYF. CDR3 sequence (DNA): TGTGCCAGCAGCGTCCGTAGCGGCAGCCAAGAGACCCAGTACTTC. The variable domain in full, with the rest retrieved from reference TRBV7-6 and TRBJ2-5, is GAGVSQSPRYKVTKRGQDVALRCDPISGHVSLYWYRQALGQGPEFLTYFNYEAQQDKSGLPNDRFSAERPEGSISTLTIQRTEQRDSAMYRCASSVRSGSQETQYFGPGTRLLVL.

The V gene is TRBV25-1, the J gene TRBJ2-1; 11 bases align to TRBD2. This CDR3 has 19 residues. Unmatched junction bases numbered 7, after V lost 0 bases and J lost 0 bases. Germline-derived CDR1 and CDR2 are MGHDK and SYGVNS. The CDR3 region is CASSEYSSGRSSSYNEQFF. The CDR3 nucleotides read TGTGCCAGCAGTGAATATTCTAGCGGGAGGTCCAGCTCCTACAATGAGCAGTTCTTC.

This chain connects TRBV10-3 to TRBJ2-1, with 9 bases matching TRBD2. Per germline, CDR1 ENHRY and CDR2 SYGVKD. With 10 bases clipped from V and 6 bases from J, the junction kept 10 bases outside the gene matches. There are 14 residues in the CDR3. CDR3 nucleotides: TGTGCCACCCTAGCGGGGAGTGGGAGCAATGAGCAGTTCTTC. Protein: CATLAGSGSNEQFF.

This clonotype was counted a few times. The V gene is TRBV27, the J gene TRBJ2-7; 9 bases agree with TRBD1. The CDR3 runs 14 residues. Germline CDR1 and CDR2: MNHEY and SMNVEV (reference sequence). The V and J ends lost 4 bases and 4 bases, in that order; junction bases with no gene match: 5. CDR3 bases: TGTGCCAGCAGTTCCTACAGGGGGCCGTACGAGCAGTACTTC. Its translation: CASSSYRGPYEQYF.

This clonotype was recorded many times. This chain joins TRBV20-1 and TRBJ2-3; 11 nucleotides line up with TRBD2. This CDR3 contains 16 residues. The V gene end was trimmed by 3 bases and the J gene end by 2 bases; junction bases not matched to a gene: 7. Germline V gene sequence: CDR1 DFQATT, CDR2 SNEGSKA (reference sequence). The CDR3 is CSASSGRARVTDTQYF. The CDR3 DNA reads as TGCAGTGCTAGTAGCGGGAGGGCTAGGGTCACAGATACGCAGTATTTT.

This chain joins TRBV9 and TRBJ2-3; 7 bases agree with TRBD2. CDR3 size: 13 residues. Germline CDR1 SGDLS, CDR2 YYNGEE. Losses at the gene ends were 4 bases for V and 4 bases for J; bases not matched to a gene: 3. The CDR3 protein is CASSTTSPDTQYF. CDR3 nucleotides: TGTGCCAGCAGCACGACTAGCCCAGATACGCAGTATTTT.

About this clonotype itself: Lacking the conserved final phenylalanine or tryptophan, this CDR3 likely reflects a read error. The gene calls are TRBV20-1 and TRBJ1-3, with a possible D match to TRBD1 (5 bases). Germline CDR1 and CDR2: DFQATT and SNEGSKA (reference sequence). The CDR3 consists of 12 residues. V was trimmed by 3 bases and J by 2 bases, leaving 5 bases between them. The chain's CDR3 is CSARGAGNTIYL. CDR3 in DNA: TGCAGTGCTAGGGGGGCTGGAAACACCATATATTTG.

The chain employs TRBV12-3 or TRBV12-4 and TRBJ1-2, with 10 bases that match TRBD1. The CDR3 spans 15 residues. V lost 4 bases and J lost 4; bases outside the gene matches: 6. CDR3 sequence: CASSYDRGRVYGYTF. Written as DNA, the CDR3 is TGTGCCAGCAGTTATGACAGGGGGCGGGTCTATGGCTACACCTTC.

This chain joins TRBV11-2 and TRBJ2-3; D gene ambiguous. The germline gives CDR1 SGHAT, CDR2 FQNNGV. V lost 0 bases and J lost 8, with 12 bases in between. The CDR3 contains 14 residues. CDR3 loop: CASSLEFQSSTQYF. Written as DNA, the CDR3 is TGTGCCAGCAGCTTAGAGTTCCAGTCCTCTACGCAGTATTTT. Variable domain in full (rest from reference TRBV11-2 and TRBJ2-3): EAGVAQSPRYKIIEKRQSVAFWCNPISGHATLYWYQQILGQGPKLLIQFQNNGVVDDSQLPKDRFSAERLKGVDSTLKIQPAKLEDSAVYLCASSLEFQSSTQYFGPGTRLTVL.

This CDR3 is CASSFRTFDTGTAIIAFF. In nucleotides, the CDR3 is TGCGCCAGCAGCTTCAGAACCTTCGACACCGGGACTGCGATAATAGCTTTCTTT. The chain carries TRBV5-1 and TRBJ1-1, with a possible D match to TRBD1 (5 bases). V was clipped by 2 bases and J by 10 bases, with 30 bases between them. The CDR3 totals 18 residues. Germline V CDR1 and CDR2: SGHRS, YFSETQ. Based on the CDR3 plus reference TRBV5-1 and TRBJ1-1, the full variable domain is KAGVTQTPRYLIKTRGQQVTLSCSPISGHRSVSWYQQTPGQGLQFLFEYFSETQRNKGNFPGRFSGRQFSNSRSEMNVSTLELGDSALYLCASSFRTFDTGTAIIAFFGQGTRLTVV.

This clonotype was seen more than once but under ten times. V gene TRBV7-9 combines with J gene TRBJ2-2; the D is unclear. The CDR3 covers 16 residues. CDR1 SEHNR and CDR2 FQNEAQ come from the germline V gene (reference sequence). The V gene lost 1 base and the J gene lost 0 bases, with 9 bases spanning the gap. CDR3 coding DNA: TGTGCCAGCAGCTTAGTGGCAGGCTCGAACACCGGGGAGCTGTTTTTT. Translation gives CASSLVAGSNTGELFF. Supplemented by reference TRBV7-9 and TRBJ2-2, the full variable domain reads DTGVSQNPRHKITKRGQNVTFRCDPISEHNRLYWYRQTLGQGPEFLTYFQNEAQLEKSRLLSDRFSAERPKGSFSTLEIQRTEQGDSAMYLCASSLVAGSNTGELFFGEGSRLTVL.

This clonotype appeared a few times. V gene TRBV12-3 or TRBV12-4 combines with J gene TRBJ1-5, with a possible D match to TRBD1 (5 bases). The CDR3 sequence is 15 residues long. The V end lost 7 bases, the J end lost 2 bases, and 15 bases lay between the germline ends. The CDR3 DNA sequence: TGTGCCAGCACGTCCCGTAGGGGCGGCAATCAGCCCCAGCATTTT. Translation: CASTSRRGGNQPQHF.

This clonotype was recorded many times. V is TRBV20-1 and J is TRBJ2-3, with D uncertain. This CDR3 is 15 amino acids long. From germline, CDR1 is DFQATT and CDR2 SNEGSKA (reference sequence). V dropped 0 bases and J dropped 0 bases, with 10 bases sitting between them. CDR3 DNA: TGCAGTGCTAGAGAGGGCTACCCTAGCACAGATACGCAGTATTTT. As protein: CSAREGYPSTDTQYF.

V gene TRBV9 combines with J gene TRBJ2-5; 9 positions agree with TRBD2. V shed 7 bases and J 2 bases; nucleotides not matched to a gene: 6. This CDR3 has 14 amino acids. The V gene's germline CDR1 is SGDLS and CDR2 YYNGEE. The CDR3 DNA is TGTGCCAGCGGGCTAGCGGGACCTCAAGAGACCCAGTACTTC. Residues: CASGLAGPQETQYF.

This clonotype was counted many times. This chain links TRBV9 with TRBJ2-2; D unresolved. Germline values: CDR1 SGDLS, CDR2 YYNGEE. The CDR3 runs 12 residues. Deletions cut 2 bases from V and 4 bases from J, with 3 bases between. The CDR3 DNA reads as TGTGCCAGCAGCGTCCCCACCGGGGAGCTGTTTTTT. Protein product: CASSVPTGELFF.

The chain is built from TRBV10-3 and TRBJ2-7, with a weak D call TRBD1 (5 bases). This CDR3 spans 13 amino acids. V was trimmed by 6 bases and J by 7 bases, leaving 16 bases between them. Germline V gene sequence: CDR1 ENHRY, CDR2 SYGVKD. CDR3 loop: CAIRDKVYQEQYF. The CDR3, as DNA: TGTGCCATCAGGGACAAAGTCTACCAAGAGCAGTACTTC.

The sample holds a few counts of this clonotype. The chain carries TRBV3-1 and TRBJ2-4; the match to TRBD2 covers 9 bases. V lost 2 bases, J lost 8 bases, and 13 bases stayed unmatched. CDR1 LGHDT and CDR2 YNNKEL come from the germline V gene (reference sequence). The CDR3 runs to 17 residues. The CDR3 DNA is TGTGCCAGCAGCCAAAGAGGCGGGAGGGCCTTCTCCCACATTCAGTACTTC. Translated, it gives CASSQRGGRAFSHIQYF. Full variable domain (rest looked up from reference TRBV3-1 and TRBJ2-4): DTAVSQTPKYLVTQMGNDKSIKCEQNLGHDTMYWYKQDSKKFLKIMFSYNNKELIINETVPNRFSPKSPDKAHLNLHINSLELGDSAVYFCASSQRGGRAFSHIQYFGAGTRLSVL.

This clonotype has ten or more counts. Written as DNA, the CDR3 is TGTGCCAGCAGTCTACTTGGGACTAGCGCCTACAATGAGCAGTTCTTC. Translated: CASSLLGTSAYNEQFF. The genes are TRBV7-9 and TRBJ2-1, with TRBD2 matching 10 bases. Germline V gives CDR1 SEHNR, CDR2 FQNEAQ (reference sequence). The CDR3 covers 16 residues. J was trimmed by 2 bases and V by 6 bases; bases with no gene match: 7.

This clonotype came up a few times. The V and J genes are TRBV6-1 and TRBJ1-4; D is undetermined. The germline V gene has CDR1 MNHNS and CDR2 SASEGT. The V end lost 8 bases, the J end lost 8 bases, and 21 bases lay between the germline ends. The CDR3 extends over 15 amino acids. This CDR3 is CASYPEAVPGEKLFF. CDR3 coding DNA: TGTGCCAGCTACCCGGAGGCTGTTCCGGGGGAAAAACTGTTTTTT.

This clonotype was detected a few times. The genes are TRBV7-2 and TRBJ2-5, with TRBD1 matching 9 bases. The germline CDR1 and CDR2 sequences are SGHTA and FQGNSA. This CDR3 is 16 amino acids long. Trimming cost V 1 base and J 3 bases; bases outside gene matches: 6. The CDR3 loop reads CASSLGTGATKETQYF. CDR3 DNA: TGTGCCAGCAGCTTAGGGACAGGGGCGACTAAAGAGACCCAGTACTTC. The whole variable domain, filled in from reference TRBV7-2 and TRBJ2-5, reads GAGVSQSPSNKVTEKGKDVELRCDPISGHTALYWYRQSLGQGLEFLIYFQGNSAPDKSGLPSDRFSAERTGGSVSTLTIQRTQQEDSAVYLCASSLGTGATKETQYFGPGTRLLVL.

CDR3 region: CASSLEREVNEQFF. The DNA of the CDR3 is TGCGCCAGCAGCTTGGAGCGGGAGGTCAATGAGCAGTTCTTC. The V and J genes are TRBV5-1 and TRBJ2-1; 9 positions agree with TRBD2. This CDR3 comprises 14 residues. Germline V CDR1 and CDR2: SGHRS, YFSETQ. V lost 0 bases and J lost 6; bases outside the gene matches: 1.